This T cell receptor beta chain was sequenced during a study of cytomegalovirus exposure and HLA in healthy donors. CDR3 length equals 15 residues. With 4 bases removed from V and 3 bases from J, the gap between germline ends came to 13 bases. The germline gives CDR1 SGHRS, CDR2 YFSETQ. Amplification used 60 Vbeta primers and 13 Jbeta primers. Using immunoSEQ multiplex PCR, the repertoire was profiled, and TCRdb retains in-frame clones only, with some absent. The data contain some 190,000 clones, more than 70% of them singletons. Study findings and constraints: More clonal expansion characterized HLA-associated TCR beta chains than equally common others in a later analysis. Associated with cytomegalovirus, according to the listing, were fewer than 200 TCR beta chains.

Details on this clone: Its antigen remains unidentified. The sample has other DNA sequences that encode this CDR3 too.

The sequence derives from a man aged 35 to 55 in good health and CMV-seropositive. The V call is TRBV5-1, the J call TRBJ1-4; possible D gene TRBD1, 5 bases. The sequencing input was PBMCs. CDR3 loop: CASSDPRAANEKLFF. The DNA of the CDR3 is TGCGCCAGCAGCGACCCCAGGGCTGCTAATGAAAAACTGTTTTTT.